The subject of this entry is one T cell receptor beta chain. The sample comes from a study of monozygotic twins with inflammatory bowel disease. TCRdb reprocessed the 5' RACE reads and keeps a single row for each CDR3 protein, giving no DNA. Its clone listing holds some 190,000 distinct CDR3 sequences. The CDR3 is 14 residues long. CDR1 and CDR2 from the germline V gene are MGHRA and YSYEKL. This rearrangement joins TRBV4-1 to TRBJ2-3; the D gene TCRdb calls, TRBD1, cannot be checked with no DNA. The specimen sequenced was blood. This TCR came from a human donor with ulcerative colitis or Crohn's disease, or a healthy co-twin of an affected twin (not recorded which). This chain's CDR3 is CASSLLVGVDTQYF.